The 19 T cell receptor beta chains below were found in one sample sequenced in a study of blood T cell repertoires in COVID-19. Data came from immunoSEQ multiplex PCR; TCRdb stores just in-frame clones and leaves some out. The profile shows a few hundred thousand clones, 86% of them singletons. The sequencing input was PBMCs or T cells enriched from blood (not recorded which). The origin of the receptors is a woman between 35 and 50 years old with acute COVID-19.

The chain recombines TRBV30 with TRBJ1-1; D gene unclear. The V and J ends lost 4 bases and 5 bases respectively, with 14 bases between them. The CDR3 is made up of 13 amino acids. CDR1 and CDR2 (germline): GTSNPN, SVGIG (reference sequence). The chain's CDR3 is CAWTRPTGTEAFF. As DNA, the CDR3 is TGTGCCTGGACCCGGCCTACGGGGACTGAAGCTTTCTTT.

CDR3 sequence (DNA): TGTGCCAGCAGTTTCCGCACAAGGGGTTCTGAAGCTTTCTTT. Amino acid sequence: CASSFRTRGSEAFF. The genes are TRBV6-5 and TRBJ1-1; D may be TRBD1 (5 bases). The CDR3 spans 14 residues. The germline gives CDR1 MNHEY, CDR2 SVGAGI. The V gene lost 4 bases and the J gene lost 6 bases, with 15 bases spanning the gap.

V and J are TRBV11-1 and TRBJ1-1; 9 nucleotides agree with TRBD1. Germline CDR1 reads SGHAT; CDR2 reads FQDESV (reference sequence). V lost 6 bases and J lost 11; bases outside the gene matches: 10. The CDR3 is made up of 13 amino acids. The CDR3 spells CASSPGGTGTAFF. The CDR3 DNA reads as TGTGCCAGCAGTCCGGGGGGGACAGGGACCGCTTTCTTT.

This chain links TRBV7-2 with TRBJ2-3; D might be TRBD2 (6 bases). The germline gives CDR1 SGHTA, CDR2 FQGNSA. This CDR3 contains 12 residues. V lost 8 bases, J lost 12 bases, and 18 bases lay in between. For the CDR3, the DNA is TGTGCCAGCGGAGGGACCGCCGGCCCACAGTATTTT. Its translation: CASGGTAGPQYF.

The rearrangement uses TRBV9 and TRBJ2-2; possible D gene TRBD2, 5 bases. V lost 0 bases and J 10 bases, leaving 10 bases between the germline ends. In germline, CDR1 is SGDLS, CDR2 YYNGEE. The CDR3 has 13 amino acids. CDR3 in DNA: TGTGCCAGCAGCGTAGGGGAGACGGTGGAGCTGTTTTTT. Protein sequence: CASSVGETVELFF.

The J gene is TRBJ2-1, the V gene TRBV29-1; TRBD1 agrees at 12 bases. The CDR3 has 14 amino acids. Losses at the gene ends were 7 bases for V and 7 bases for J; bases not matched to a gene: 8. Germline V CDR1 and CDR2: SQVTM, ANQGSEA. CDR3 protein: CSARDRGQENEQFF. CDR3 sequence (DNA): TGCAGCGCCCGGGACAGGGGGCAAGAGAATGAGCAGTTCTTC.

The chain uses TRBV9 and TRBJ2-6; D possibly corresponds to TRBD2 (6 bases). The germline CDR1 and CDR2 sequences are SGDLS and YYNGEE. This CDR3 contains 19 residues. V lost 3 bases and J lost 0, with 19 bases in between. The CDR3 region has the DNA TGTGCCAGCAGCGACGGCGGGACTCCCATGTTCTCTGGGGCCAACGTCCTGACTTTC. It is translated as CASSDGGTPMFSGANVLTF.

V gene TRBV29-1 combines with J gene TRBJ2-1, with 10 nucleotides matching TRBD2. Per the germline V gene, CDR1 is SQVTM and CDR2 is ANQGSEA. The V gene end was trimmed by 6 bases and the J gene end by 4 bases; junction bases not matched to a gene: 6. The CDR3 covers 14 residues. This chain's CDR3 is CSVRLAGLYNEQFF. In DNA, the CDR3 is TGCAGCGTAAGACTAGCGGGTCTTTACAATGAGCAGTTCTTC.

The rearrangement uses TRBV10-2 and TRBJ1-6; 9 nucleotides align to TRBD1. This CDR3 is 15 amino acids long. Germline lookup yields CDR1 WSHSY and CDR2 SAAADI. After removal of 8 bases from V and 2 bases from J, the junction contained 4 bases not matched to a gene. The CDR3 coding sequence is TGCGCCAGCGAGGGGACAGGGCCCTATAATTCACCCCTCCACTTT. Its protein product is CASEGTGPYNSPLHF.

The rearrangement uses TRBV19 and TRBJ2-2; D uncertain. This CDR3 has 16 residues. In germline, CDR1 is LNHDA, CDR2 SQIVND (reference sequence). Trimming stripped 7 bases from V and 2 bases from J, with 17 bases between. The CDR3 nucleotides are TGTGCCAGTAACCACCCCCAGCGAGTTAACACCGGGGAGCTGTTTTTT. It yields the protein CASNHPQRVNTGELFF.

The V call is TRBV7-2, the J call TRBJ2-7, with D perhaps TRBD2 (5 bases). V was shortened by 4 bases and J by 7 bases, with 14 bases between the two germline ends. Germline CDR1 reads SGHTA; CDR2 reads FQGNSA. This CDR3 contains 13 residues. CDR3 DNA: TGTGCCAGCAGCTATATAGCGAAGAGGGAGCAGTACTTC. Protein product: CASSYIAKREQYF.

The rearrangement uses TRBV6-6 and TRBJ1-3; D remains unclear. Per germline, CDR1 MNHNY and CDR2 SVGAGI (reference sequence). The CDR3 runs 14 residues. Trimming shortened V by 3 bases and J by 0 bases, and 6 bases separated the two germline ends. The CDR3 is CASSYFSSGNTIYF. The CDR3 nucleotides are TGTGCCAGCAGTTATTTCAGCTCTGGAAACACCATATATTTT.

The chain recombines TRBV3-1 (or the pseudogene TRBV3-2) with TRBJ2-3; 13 bases line up with TRBD2. V shed 4 bases, J shed 0 bases, and the junction held 4 bases outside the gene matches. Germline loops: CDR1 LGHDT, CDR2 YNNKEL (reference sequence). The CDR3 length is 17 residues. CDR3 nucleotide sequence: TGTGCCAGCAGCCCAGGGACTAGCGGGACTAGCACAGATACGCAGTATTTT. Translation gives CASSPGTSGTSTDTQYF.

The chain employs TRBV6-5 and TRBJ2-2; TRBD1 aligns across 7 bases. With 4 bases clipped from V and 2 bases from J, the junction kept 4 bases outside the gene matches. CDR1 MNHEY and CDR2 SVGAGI come from the germline V gene. The CDR3 is made up of 15 amino acids. The CDR3 DNA sequence: TGTGCCAGCAGTTCCGGGACAGCTAACACCGGGGAGCTGTTTTTT. Translated, it gives CASSSGTANTGELFF.

The CDR3 coding sequence is TGTGCCACTAGCTCGGCCGGGACAGGGGAGAACTATGGCTACACCTTC. It is translated as CATSSAGTGENYGYTF. V usage is TRBV19 and J usage is TRBJ1-2; 10 positions match TRBD1. This CDR3 comprises 16 residues. The germline V gene encodes CDR1 LNHDA and CDR2 SQIVND (reference sequence). V dropped 10 bases and J dropped 2; count of bases not matched to a gene: 13.

The J gene is TRBJ2-7, the V gene TRBV10-3; TRBD2 agrees at 7 bases. CDR1 is ENHRY and CDR2 is SYGVKD in the germline V gene. This CDR3 has 12 residues. The V and J ends lost 2 bases and 5 bases, in that order; junction bases with no gene match: 0. The CDR3 DNA reads as TGTGCCATCAGTGAGGCGGGGGACGAGCAGTACTTC. It codes for CAISEAGDEQYF.

The chain joins TRBV19 to TRBJ2-1; D uncertain. CDR1 and CDR2 from the germline V gene are LNHDA and SQIVND (reference sequence). This CDR3 has 15 amino acids. Trimming shortened V by 8 bases and J by 0 bases, and 14 bases separated the two germline ends. The CDR3 DNA follows: TGTGCCAGTCAAACACAGTCGGCCTCCTACAATGAGCAGTTCTTC. It encodes CASQTQSASYNEQFF.

This chain uses TRBV21-1 with TRBJ2-7; the table's D call of TRBD1 was not tested on the DNA. TRBV21-1 is flagged as a pseudogene. The CDR3 has 15 residues. The CDR3 DNA reads TGTGCCAGCAGCAAAGCTCAGGGGGCGGTTTACGAGCAGTACTTC. Its protein product is CASSKAQGAVYEQYF.

The gene calls are TRBV7-9 and TRBJ2-3; D possibly corresponds to TRBD2 (6 bases). This CDR3 region has 17 residues. The germline V gene encodes CDR1 SEHNR and CDR2 FQNEAQ (reference sequence). Between the trimmed V and J ends, which lost 1 base and 3 bases, there was a span of 17 bases. The CDR3 DNA is TGTGCCAGCAGCTTAGGACCCCTAGGGGCGGGAACAGATACGCAGTATTTT. This codes for CASSLGPLGAGTDTQYF.